Listed here are 23 T cell receptor beta chains from one sample, sequenced in a study of T-cell reconstitution after alpha-beta-depleted transplantation in children listed by TCRdb under 2016. The treatment or condition label corresponds to: allogeneic hematopoietic cell transplantation with graft depleted of TCRalphabeta T cells and CD19 B cells. The library was obtained by PCR. These reads were obtained on an Illumina HiSeq 2500. TCR libraries were prepared with molecular barcoding, using unique molecular identifiers to normalize TCRbeta repertoire quantification. TCRdb took the public reads, trimmed them with fastp at Q25, ran MiXCR for clone calling and kept in-frame beta chains. One record per CDR3 amino acid sequence lists the most common genes and DNA. Across this sample there are hundreds of thousands of distinct CDR3 sequences, with about 17% seen only once. The top ten clones comprise just under 30% of the sample.

The input for sequencing was PBMCs, mostly from graft donor cells, taken 360 days after TCRalphabeta/CD19-depleted stem cell transplant. Receptors originate from a boy under two years old who had a stem cell transplant for Wiskott-Aldrich syndrome, so the T cells may come from the graft donor.

This clonotype was detected only a few times. CDR3 DNA: TGTGCCATCAGTGACCGAACCTACGAGCAGTACTTC. Its translation: CAISDRTYEQYF. V gene TRBV10-3 combines with J gene TRBJ2-7; D ambiguous. The CDR3 has 12 amino acids. Trimming removed 3 bases at V and 2 bases at J, with 5 bases between. Germline V gives CDR1 ENHRY, CDR2 SYGVKD.

This clonotype has ten or more counts. V gene TRBV29-1 combines with J gene TRBJ2-1; 9 bases are shared with TRBD2. The CDR3 loop spans 14 amino acids. Germline values: CDR1 SQVTM, CDR2 ANQGSEA. Trimming removed 4 bases from V and 9 bases from J; junction bases left unmatched: 10. The CDR3 protein is CSVATSGLNSEQFF. The CDR3 coding sequence is TGCAGCGTTGCCACTAGCGGGCTCAATAGTGAGCAGTTCTTC.

The genes are TRBV12-3 or TRBV12-4 and TRBJ2-2; the D gene is possibly TRBD2 (5 bases). This CDR3 has 13 amino acids. The germline V and J ends were trimmed by 10 bases and 6 bases, with 15 bases remaining between them. The DNA for the CDR3 is TGTGCCACATCCCCTTCGGAGGCCGGGGAGCTGTTTTTT. This gives the protein CATSPSEAGELFF.

The chain combines TRBV7-2 with TRBJ2-3; D possibly matches TRBD1 or TRBD2 (6 bases each). The CDR3 is 12 residues long. Germline CDR1 is SGHTA and CDR2 is FQGNSA. Trimming stripped 2 bases from V and 10 bases from J, with 10 bases between. CDR3 sequence: CASSLKGGPQYF. The CDR3 nucleotides are TGTGCCAGCAGCTTAAAGGGGGGCCCGCAGTATTTT.

The chain carries TRBV10-3 and TRBJ2-7; perhaps D is TRBD1 or TRBD2 (5 bases each). The germline V and J ends were trimmed by 3 bases and 11 bases, with 14 bases remaining between them. From germline, CDR1 is ENHRY and CDR2 SYGVKD. This CDR3 has 12 amino acids. The CDR3 loop is CAISDGAGLKYF. The CDR3 DNA sequence: TGTGCCATCAGTGACGGGGCGGGCCTGAAGTACTTC.

This clonotype was counted a few times. The chain combines TRBV12-3 or TRBV12-4 with TRBJ1-2; the D gene is possibly TRBD1 (6 bases). V lost 1 base, J lost 7 bases, and 16 bases lay in between. CDR3 size: 15 residues. The CDR3, as DNA: TGTGCCAGCAGTTTAGGGGGGCGGGGAAGGGTTGGCTACACCTTC. Protein product: CASSLGGRGRVGYTF.

This clonotype was seen more than once but under ten times. The V gene is TRBV6-5, the J gene TRBJ1-1, with 7 positions matching TRBD1. Germline-derived CDR1 and CDR2 are MNHEY and SVGAGI. Unmatched junction bases numbered 6, after V lost 2 bases and J lost 6 bases. The CDR3 totals 14 residues. The CDR3 region has the DNA TGTGCCAGCAGTTACGGTTCCAGGGGGGCTGAAGCTTTCTTT. This encodes CASSYGSRGAEAFF.

This clonotype came up a few times. V and J are TRBV7-7 and TRBJ2-5; either TRBD1 or TRBD2 may supply D (5 bases each). CDR3 length: 13 amino acids. With 5 bases removed from V and 8 bases from J, the gap between germline ends came to 15 bases. Germline CDR1 is SSHAT and CDR2 is FNYEAQ (reference sequence). The CDR3 here is CASSTSGTLTQYF. DNA of the CDR3: TGTGCCAGCAGCACATCCGGGACGCTAACCCAGTACTTC. Full variable domain (rest looked up from reference TRBV7-7 and TRBJ2-5): GAGVSQSPRYKVTKRGQDVTLRCDPISSHATLYWYQQALGQGPEFLTYFNYEAQPDKSGLPSDRFSAERPEGSISTLTIQRTEQRDSAMYRCASSTSGTLTQYFGPGTRLLVL.

This clonotype was counted between two and nine times. V and J are TRBV12-3 or TRBV12-4 and TRBJ2-1; TRBD2 matches 9 bases. The V gene end was trimmed by 5 bases and the J gene end by 14 bases; junction bases not matched to a gene: 13. The CDR3 totals 14 residues. CDR3 in amino acids: CASSRVRGRAVKFF. CDR3 DNA: TGTGCCAGCAGTAGGGTTCGCGGGAGGGCGGTAAAGTTCTTC.

The chain uses TRBV6-5 and TRBJ1-5; D is unresolved. This CDR3 has 15 amino acids. Germline values: CDR1 MNHEY, CDR2 SVGAGI. V was clipped by 3 bases and J by 0 bases, with 9 bases between them. The CDR3, as DNA: TGTGCCAGCAGTTATTCCGACATTAGCAATCAGCCCCAGCATTTT. Its protein is CASSYSDISNQPQHF.

This chain connects TRBV5-1 to TRBJ1-4; tentative D call: TRBD1 (5 bases). V dropped 5 bases and J dropped 4 bases, with 15 bases sitting between them. CDR1 and CDR2 (germline): SGHRS, YFSETQ. The CDR3 length is 15 residues. In DNA, the CDR3 is TGCGCCAGCAGTTTTCAGGGACGGATTAATGAAAAACTGTTTTTT. It encodes CASSFQGRINEKLFF.

This clonotype was counted between two and nine times. The V call is TRBV5-1, the J call TRBJ2-1, with TRBD2 as a possible D gene (6 bases). Trimming removed 4 bases at V and 7 bases at J, with 18 bases between. The CDR3 is 15 amino acids. Germline V CDR1 and CDR2: SGHRS, YFSETQ. CDR3: CASSPRGLGRNEQFF. In DNA, the CDR3 is TGCGCCAGCAGCCCCCGGGGCCTTGGGAGGAATGAGCAGTTCTTC.

This clonotype has a handful of counts. This chain joins TRBV12-3 or TRBV12-4 and TRBJ2-6; no definite D call. CDR3 length: 16 residues. The V and J ends lost 5 bases and 3 bases respectively, with 14 bases between them. The CDR3 coding sequence is TGTGCCAGCAGTCCTCCGGGTGGGGTTGGGGCCAACGTCCTGACTTTC. Amino acids: CASSPPGGVGANVLTF.

The chain joins TRBV18 to TRBJ2-6; D ambiguous. Germline lookup yields CDR1 KGHSH and CDR2 LQKENI. The V and J ends lost 1 base and 3 bases respectively, with 7 bases between them. The CDR3 is 15 residues long. The CDR3 spells CASSPLVNGANVLTF. The DNA of the CDR3 is TGTGCCAGCTCACCACTGGTGAATGGGGCCAACGTCCTGACTTTC.

This clonotype was seen at least ten times. This sequence joins TRBV6-2 or TRBV6-3 and TRBJ2-1; D gene uncertain. V was shortened by 7 bases and J by 4 bases, with 20 bases between the two germline ends. Germline V CDR1 and CDR2: MNHEY, SVGEGT. This CDR3 region has 16 residues. CDR3: CASTDTYPRFYNEQFF. Written as DNA, the CDR3 is TGTGCCAGCACCGACACGTACCCTCGCTTTTACAATGAGCAGTTCTTC.

This clonotype turned up a few times. The rearrangement joins TRBV12-3 or TRBV12-4 to TRBJ2-7, with 8 positions matching TRBD2. The CDR3 has 15 residues. Germline trimming cut 3 bases from V and 4 bases from J; bases unmatched to any gene: 8. In nucleotides, the CDR3 is TGTGCCAGCAGTTTGGGACTAGGGGACCCTTACGAGCAGTACTTC. Translated: CASSLGLGDPYEQYF.

The chain has TRBV11-2 and TRBJ2-3; 14 bases are shared with TRBD2. J gave up 2 bases and V 5 bases, and 18 bases lay outside the gene matches. The germline V gene encodes CDR1 SGHAT and CDR2 FQNNGV. The CDR3 spans 21 residues. The CDR3 spells CASSKTRLAGGHTPHTDTQYF. Written as DNA, the CDR3 is TGTGCCAGCAGCAAAACCAGACTAGCGGGAGGGCACACCCCCCACACAGATACGCAGTATTTT.

The V and J genes are TRBV7-9 and TRBJ2-1, with 16 positions matching TRBD2. J was trimmed by 11 bases and V by 6 bases; bases with no gene match: 10. The CDR3 totals 16 residues. The V gene's germline CDR1 is SEHNR and CDR2 FQNEAQ (reference sequence). Here the CDR3 DNA reads TGTGCCAGCAGACTTGCCGGGACTAGCGGGAGGGTCCAGCAGTTCTTC. Amino acids: CASRLAGTSGRVQQFF.

The chain has TRBV4-3 and TRBJ2-2; the D gene is possibly TRBD2 (5 bases). CDR3 length: 13 residues. Trimming stripped 3 bases from V and 7 bases from J, with 9 bases between. The V gene's germline CDR1 is LGHNA and CDR2 YSLEER. CDR3 nucleotides: TGCGCCAGCAGCCAGGTTGAGGGCGGGGAGCTGTTTTTT. As protein: CASSQVEGGELFF.

This clonotype was counted a few times. The chain employs TRBV5-1 and TRBJ1-5; TRBD1 is a possible D gene (6 bases). This CDR3 has 15 amino acids. Germline assignment: CDR1 SGHRS and CDR2 YFSETQ. V gave up 0 bases and J gave up 0 bases, with 7 bases separating them. The chain's CDR3 is CASSLGGHSNQPQHF. For the CDR3, the DNA is TGCGCCAGCAGCTTGGGGGGACATAGCAATCAGCCCCAGCATTTT.

This clonotype showed up many times. V usage is TRBV4-1 and J usage is TRBJ2-5; a possible D gene is TRBD2 (6 bases). Germline V gives CDR1 MGHRA, CDR2 YSYEKL. This CDR3 region has 14 residues. Trimming took 0 bases from V and 4 from J, leaving 9 bases between them. The chain's CDR3 is CASSQDVGGETQYF. CDR3 nucleotides: TGCGCCAGCAGCCAAGATGTGGGGGGAGAGACCCAGTACTTC.

The chain carries TRBV10-3 and TRBJ1-1, with no clear D. The CDR3 has 15 amino acids. The V gene lost 4 bases and the J gene lost 7 bases, with 19 bases spanning the gap. Per the germline V gene, CDR1 is ENHRY and CDR2 is SYGVKD. The CDR3 sequence: CAISAEGPANHEAFF. The CDR3 region has the DNA TGTGCCATCAGTGCCGAAGGGCCCGCCAATCATGAAGCTTTCTTT.

A few counts support this clonotype. The chain carries TRBV5-1 and TRBJ2-1; a possible D gene is TRBD2 (6 bases). The CDR3 is 15 residues long. From germline, CDR1 is SGHRS and CDR2 YFSETQ. V lost 0 bases, J lost 7 bases, and 14 bases lay in between. CDR3 in DNA: TGCGCCAGCAGCTTGGTTACGGGAGATCTGAATGAGCAGTTCTTC. It yields the protein CASSLVTGDLNEQFF.